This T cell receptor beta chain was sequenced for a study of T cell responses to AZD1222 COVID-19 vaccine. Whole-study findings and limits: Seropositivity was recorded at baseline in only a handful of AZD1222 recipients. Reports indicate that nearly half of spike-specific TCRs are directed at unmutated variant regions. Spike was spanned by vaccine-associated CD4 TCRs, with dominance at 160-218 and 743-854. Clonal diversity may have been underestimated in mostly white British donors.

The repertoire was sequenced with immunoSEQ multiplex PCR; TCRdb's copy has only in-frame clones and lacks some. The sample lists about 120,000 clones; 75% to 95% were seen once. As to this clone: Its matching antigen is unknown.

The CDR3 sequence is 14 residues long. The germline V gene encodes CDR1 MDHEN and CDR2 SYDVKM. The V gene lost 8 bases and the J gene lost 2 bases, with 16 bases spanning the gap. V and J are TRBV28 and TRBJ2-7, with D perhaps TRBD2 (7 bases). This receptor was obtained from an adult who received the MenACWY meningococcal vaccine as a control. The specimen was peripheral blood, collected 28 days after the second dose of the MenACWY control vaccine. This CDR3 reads CASEGGELAYEQYF. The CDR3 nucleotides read TGTGCCAGCGAAGGGGGGGAACTTGCCTACGAGCAGTACTTC.